This is a list of T cell receptor beta chains from one sample in a study of T cell responses to AZD1222 COVID-19 vaccine. Profiling relied on immunoSEQ multiplex PCR, and the TCRdb table lists in-frame clones only, not all of them. The profile shows 95,000 to 150,000 clones, 75% to 90% of them singletons. The sequences come from peripheral blood, collected 28 days after the second AZD1222 dose. Every receptor here comes from an adult who received the AZD1222 COVID-19 vaccine. The CDR3 runs from the conserved cysteine through the conserved F or W. D genes are given only for firm matches. Some rows have no size entry. The others give once, few or many, or a class for an expanded clone.

abundance: -; d_gene: -; j_gene: TRBJ1-1; v_gene: TRBV30; CDR3aa: CASTRNTEAFF; CDR3nt: TGTGCCTCCACACGGAACACTGAAGCTTTCTTT
abundance: -; d_gene: TRBD2; j_gene: TRBJ2-3; v_gene: TRBV7-3; CDR3aa: CASSPGGSPDTQYF; CDR3nt: TGTGCCAGCAGCCCCGGGGGGTCGCCGGATACGCAGTATTTT
abundance: -; d_gene: -; j_gene: TRBJ1-5; v_gene: TRBV5-1; CDR3aa: CASSLVPEQGGNQPQHF; CDR3nt: TGCGCCAGCAGCTTGGTCCCCGAGCAGGGTGGAAATCAGCCCCAGCATTTT
abundance: -; d_gene: -; j_gene: TRBJ1-3; v_gene: TRBV5-1; CDR3aa: CASSPTTVGNTIYF; CDR3nt: TGCGCCAGCAGCCCTACGACTGTTGGAAACACCATATATTTT
abundance: -; d_gene: -; j_gene: TRBJ1-1; v_gene: TRBV30; CDR3aa: CAWRGTGTEAFF; CDR3nt: TGTGCCTGGAGAGGTACGGGCACTGAAGCTTTCTTT
abundance: -; d_gene: -; j_gene: TRBJ1-4; v_gene: TRBV4-1; CDR3aa: CASSQWRGEKLFF; CDR3nt: TGCGCCAGCAGCCAATGGCGAGGGGAAAAACTGTTTTTT
abundance: -; d_gene: -; j_gene: TRBJ1-5; v_gene: TRBV18; CDR3aa: CASSPQGYSNQPQHF; CDR3nt: TGTGCCAGCTCACCCCAGGGGTATAGCAATCAGCCCCAGCATTTT
abundance: -; d_gene: -; j_gene: TRBJ2-6; v_gene: TRBV6-2/TRBV6-3; CDR3aa: CASSYYGTGGANVLTF; CDR3nt: TGTGCCAGCAGTTACTATGGGACTGGAGGGGCCAACGTCCTGACTTTC
abundance: -; d_gene: -; j_gene: TRBJ2-7; v_gene: TRBV5-1; CDR3aa: CASSPAASPPYEQYF; CDR3nt: TGCGCCAGCAGCCCGGCAGCCTCCCCTCCCTACGAGCAGTACTTC
abundance: -; d_gene: -; j_gene: TRBJ1-1; v_gene: TRBV3-1/TRBV3-2; CDR3aa: CASSQVPGDTEAFF; CDR3nt: TGTGCCAGCAGCCAAGTTCCTGGGGACACTGAAGCTTTCTTT
abundance: -; d_gene: -; j_gene: TRBJ2-7; v_gene: TRBV5-5; CDR3aa: CASSFLNYEQYF; CDR3nt: TGTGCCAGCAGCTTTCTCAATTACGAGCAGTACTTC
abundance: -; d_gene: -; j_gene: TRBJ1-5; v_gene: TRBV19; CDR3aa: CASRTVGNQPQHF; CDR3nt: TGTGCCAGTAGGACCGTCGGCAATCAGCCCCAGCATTTT
abundance: -; d_gene: -; j_gene: TRBJ1-1; v_gene: TRBV12-3/TRBV12-4; CDR3aa: CASSPRANTEAFF; CDR3nt: TGTGCCAGCAGCCCGCGGGCGAACACTGAAGCTTTCTTT
abundance: few; d_gene: TRBD1; j_gene: TRBJ1-6; v_gene: TRBV5-6; CDR3aa: CASSARGGENSPLHF; CDR3nt: TGTGCCAGCAGCGCCAGGGGGGGTGAGAATTCACCCCTCCACTTT
abundance: -; d_gene: TRBD1; j_gene: TRBJ1-2; v_gene: TRBV6-5; CDR3aa: CASRDRDRGPGGYTF; CDR3nt: TGTGCCAGCAGGGACCGGGACAGGGGGCCTGGAGGCTACACCTTC
abundance: -; d_gene: -; j_gene: TRBJ1-1; v_gene: TRBV9; CDR3aa: CASSVEGRAEAFF; CDR3nt: TGTGCCAGCAGCGTAGAGGGGCGGGCTGAAGCTTTCTTT
abundance: -; d_gene: -; j_gene: TRBJ2-3; v_gene: TRBV10-2; CDR3aa: CASSESTTSQYF; CDR3nt: TGCGCCAGCAGTGAGAGCACTACGTCGCAGTATTTT
abundance: -; d_gene: -; j_gene: TRBJ1-2; v_gene: TRBV21-1; CDR3aa: CASSKSPGERSPRDYGYTF; CDR3nt: TGTGCCAGCAGCAAAAGTCCGGGAGAGAGATCACCCCGGGATTATGGCTACACCTTC
abundance: -; d_gene: -; j_gene: TRBJ1-2; v_gene: TRBV4-1; CDR3aa: CASSLLPGPSNYGYTF; CDR3nt: TGCGCCAGCAGCCTTCTACCCGGGCCCTCTAACTATGGCTACACCTTC
abundance: -; d_gene: -; j_gene: TRBJ2-7; v_gene: TRBV4-1; CDR3aa: CASSLTVASYEQYF; CDR3nt: TGCGCCAGCAGCCTCACCGTGGCCTCCTACGAGCAGTACTTC
abundance: -; d_gene: -; j_gene: TRBJ1-2; v_gene: TRBV29-1; CDR3aa: CSVGGYQNYGYTF; CDR3nt: TGCAGCGTTGGCGGATATCAAAACTATGGCTACACCTTC
abundance: -; d_gene: TRBD1; j_gene: TRBJ2-6; v_gene: TRBV5-1; CDR3aa: CASSLGGTVSSGANVLTF; CDR3nt: TGCGCCAGCAGCTTGGGTGGGACAGTAAGCTCTGGGGCCAACGTCCTGACTTTC